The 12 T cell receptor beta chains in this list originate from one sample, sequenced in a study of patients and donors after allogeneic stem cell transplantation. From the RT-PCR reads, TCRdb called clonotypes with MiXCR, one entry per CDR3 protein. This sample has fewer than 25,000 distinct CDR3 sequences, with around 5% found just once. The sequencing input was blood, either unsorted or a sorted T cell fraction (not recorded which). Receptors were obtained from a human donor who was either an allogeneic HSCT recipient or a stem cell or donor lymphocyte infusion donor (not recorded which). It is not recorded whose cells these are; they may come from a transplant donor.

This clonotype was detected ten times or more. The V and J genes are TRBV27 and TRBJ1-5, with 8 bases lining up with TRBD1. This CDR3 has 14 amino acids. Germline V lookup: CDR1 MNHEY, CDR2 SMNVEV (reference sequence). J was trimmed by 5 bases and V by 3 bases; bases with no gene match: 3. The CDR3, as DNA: TGTGCCAGCAGTTTCCAGGGGGCGGATCAGCCCCAGCATTTT. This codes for CASSFQGADQPQHF.

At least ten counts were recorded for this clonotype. CDR3 in DNA: TGTGCCAGCAGTTTAACAGGCTCCCCGGGGGACGAGCAGTACTTC. Translation: CASSLTGSPGDEQYF. This sequence joins TRBV28 and TRBJ2-7, with a weak D call TRBD2 (6 bases). The ends were cut back, 2 bases at V and 5 bases at J, with 16 bases in the middle. Germline V gene data show CDR1 as MDHEN and CDR2 as SYDVKM. The CDR3 is made up of 15 amino acids.

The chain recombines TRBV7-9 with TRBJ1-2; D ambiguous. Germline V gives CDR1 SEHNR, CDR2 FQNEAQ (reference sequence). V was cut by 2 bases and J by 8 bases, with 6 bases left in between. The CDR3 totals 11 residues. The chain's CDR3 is CASSLLEGYTF. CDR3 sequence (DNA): TGTGCCAGCAGCTTACTAGAGGGCTACACCTTC.

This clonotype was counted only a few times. The CDR3 loop is CASSPWGAGNTEAFF. The DNA of the CDR3 is TGTGCCAGCAGTCCGTGGGGTGCGGGGAACACTGAAGCTTTCTTT. This chain connects TRBV7-3 to TRBJ1-1; D remains ambiguous. V dropped 6 bases and J dropped 1 base, with 15 bases sitting between them. Germline assignment: CDR1 SGHTA and CDR2 FQGTGA. The CDR3 consists of 15 residues.

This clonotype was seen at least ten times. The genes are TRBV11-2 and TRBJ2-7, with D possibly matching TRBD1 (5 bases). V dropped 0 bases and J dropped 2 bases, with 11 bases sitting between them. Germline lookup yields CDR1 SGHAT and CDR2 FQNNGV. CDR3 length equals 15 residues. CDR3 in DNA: TGTGCCAGCAGCTTAGAGGGCTTCAGGGCCTACGAGCAGTACTTC. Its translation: CASSLEGFRAYEQYF.

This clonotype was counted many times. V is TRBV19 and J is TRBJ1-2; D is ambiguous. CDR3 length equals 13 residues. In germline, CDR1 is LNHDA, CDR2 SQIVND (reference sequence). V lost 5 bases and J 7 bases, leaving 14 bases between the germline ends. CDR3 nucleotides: TGTGCCAGTAGTTCGGACGTATCTGTTGGCTACACCTTC. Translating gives CASSSDVSVGYTF.

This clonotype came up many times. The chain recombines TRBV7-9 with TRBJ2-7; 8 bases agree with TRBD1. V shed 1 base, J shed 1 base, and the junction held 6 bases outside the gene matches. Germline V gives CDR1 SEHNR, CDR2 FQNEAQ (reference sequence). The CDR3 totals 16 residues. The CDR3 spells CASSLGGQGLSYEQYF. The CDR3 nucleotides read TGTGCCAGCAGCTTAGGTGGACAGGGTTTGTCCTACGAGCAGTACTTC.

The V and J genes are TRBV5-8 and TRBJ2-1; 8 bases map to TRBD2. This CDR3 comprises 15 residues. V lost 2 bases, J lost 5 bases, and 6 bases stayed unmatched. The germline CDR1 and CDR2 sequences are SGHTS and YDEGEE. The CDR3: CASSFSGASNNEQFF. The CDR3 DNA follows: TGTGCCAGCAGCTTTAGCGGGGCATCTAACAATGAGCAGTTCTTC.

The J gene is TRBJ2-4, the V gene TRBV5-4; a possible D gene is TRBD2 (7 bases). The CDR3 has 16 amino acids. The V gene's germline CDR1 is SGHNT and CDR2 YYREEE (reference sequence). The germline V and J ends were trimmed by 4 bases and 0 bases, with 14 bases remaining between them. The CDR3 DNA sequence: TGTGCCAGCAGCGCGGGGGCGGGGGTAGCCAAAAACATTCAGTACTTC. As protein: CASSAGAGVAKNIQYF.

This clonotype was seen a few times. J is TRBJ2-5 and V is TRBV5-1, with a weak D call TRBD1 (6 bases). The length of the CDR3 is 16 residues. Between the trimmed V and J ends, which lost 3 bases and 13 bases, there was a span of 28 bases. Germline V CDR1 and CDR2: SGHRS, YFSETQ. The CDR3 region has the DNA TGCGCCAGCAGCTCACCGCCGGACAGCCCCCAAGAGAAGCGGTACTTC. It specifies CASSSPPDSPQEKRYF.

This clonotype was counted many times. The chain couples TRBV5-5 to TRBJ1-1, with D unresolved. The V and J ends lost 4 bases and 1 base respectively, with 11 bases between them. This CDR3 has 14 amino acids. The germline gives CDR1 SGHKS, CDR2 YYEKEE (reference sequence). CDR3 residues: CASSPIPANTEAFF. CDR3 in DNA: TGTGCCAGCAGCCCCATCCCCGCGAACACTGAAGCTTTCTTT.

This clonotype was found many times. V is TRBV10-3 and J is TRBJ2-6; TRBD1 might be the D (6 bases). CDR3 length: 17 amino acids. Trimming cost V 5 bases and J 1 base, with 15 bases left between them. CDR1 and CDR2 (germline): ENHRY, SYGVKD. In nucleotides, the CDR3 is TGTGCCATCAGTCCCCTTGTCAGGGGTTCTGGGGCCAACGTCCTGACTTTC. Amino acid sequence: CAISPLVRGSGANVLTF.